This is a list of T cell receptor beta chains from one sample in a study of CD8+ T cells in alopecia areata. Produced via immunoSEQ multiplex PCR; TCRdb's table is partial and in-frame only. The sample has roughly 190,000 clones, 60% seen once; the top ten hold about 0.94%. The sequencing here drew on CD4+ T cells sorted from blood, taken at week 24, from a patient treated with tofacitinib. The receptors stem from a human donor with alopecia areata. Both conserved end residues are part of each CDR3. The order of the fields is J gene, clone size, D gene, V gene, CDR3 protein, CDR3 DNA. D genes are given only for firm matches. Not every row has a clone size; where given, it reads once, few, many or a size class.

j_call: TRBJ2-5; clone_size: many; d_call: TRBD2; v_call: TRBV19; cdr3_aa: CATSAGGLETQYF; cdr3_nt: TGTGCCACCTCGGCGGGGGGACTAGAGACCCAGTACTTC
j_call: TRBJ1-5; clone_size: -; d_call: -; v_call: TRBV9; cdr3_aa: CASSLDGHQPQHF; cdr3_nt: TGTGCCAGCAGCCTGGACGGGCATCAGCCCCAGCATTTT
j_call: TRBJ2-1; clone_size: -; d_call: -; v_call: TRBV25-1; cdr3_aa: CASSDLGYNEQFF; cdr3_nt: TGTGCCAGCAGTGATCTGGGGTACAATGAGCAGTTCTTC
j_call: TRBJ2-3; clone_size: -; d_call: TRBD2; v_call: TRBV27; cdr3_aa: CASSFRTSGDTQYF; cdr3_nt: TGTGCCAGCAGTTTTAGGACTAGCGGAGATACGCAGTATTTT
j_call: TRBJ1-6; clone_size: -; d_call: -; v_call: TRBV4-3; cdr3_aa: CASSQDTYNSPLHF; cdr3_nt: TGCGCCAGCAGCCAAGACACCTATAATTCACCCCTCCACTTT
j_call: TRBJ2-1; clone_size: once; d_call: -; v_call: TRBV27; cdr3_aa: CASSISHRDRKFF; cdr3_nt: TGTGCCAGCAGTATCTCTCACAGGGATAGAAAGTTCTTC
j_call: TRBJ1-2; clone_size: few; d_call: -; v_call: TRBV6-6; cdr3_aa: CASSLGAQLYGYTF; cdr3_nt: TGTGCCAGCAGTTTAGGGGCCCAACTATATGGCTACACCTTC
j_call: TRBJ2-2; clone_size: -; d_call: -; v_call: TRBV2; cdr3_aa: CASSFGGELFF; cdr3_nt: TGTGCCAGCAGCTTTGGCGGGGAGCTGTTTTTT
j_call: TRBJ1-1; clone_size: few; d_call: -; v_call: TRBV19; cdr3_aa: CASSIMLNTEAFF; cdr3_nt: TGTGCCAGTAGTATAATGCTGAACACTGAAGCTTTCTTT
j_call: TRBJ2-7; clone_size: -; d_call: TRBD1; v_call: TRBV11-3; cdr3_aa: CASSLGTGTYEQYF; cdr3_nt: TGTGCCAGCAGCTTGGGGACAGGCACCTACGAGCAGTACTTC
j_call: TRBJ2-2; clone_size: -; d_call: -; v_call: TRBV18; cdr3_aa: CASSEVEELFF; cdr3_nt: TGTGCCAGCTCCGAAGTGGAGGAGCTGTTTTTT
j_call: TRBJ2-1; clone_size: few; d_call: TRBD2; v_call: TRBV19; cdr3_aa: CASSIGGSLAGGRGYNEQFF; cdr3_nt: TGTGCCAGTAGTATAGGAGGGTCACTAGCGGGGGGCCGGGGTTACAATGAGCAGTTCTTC
j_call: TRBJ2-7; clone_size: few; d_call: -; v_call: TRBV7-2; cdr3_aa: CASSLPEGREDEQYF; cdr3_nt: TGTGCCAGCAGCCTACCAGAGGGCAGGGAGGACGAGCAGTACTTC
j_call: TRBJ2-5; clone_size: few; d_call: -; v_call: TRBV7-2; cdr3_aa: CASSLAGGAGETQYF; cdr3_nt: TGTGCCAGCAGCTTAGCAGGAGGGGCGGGGGAGACCCAGTACTTC
j_call: TRBJ2-7; clone_size: -; d_call: TRBD1; v_call: TRBV27; cdr3_aa: CASSVVASQGVAYEQYF; cdr3_nt: TGTGCCAGCAGTGTCGTCGCCTCTCAGGGGGTCGCCTACGAGCAGTACTTC
j_call: TRBJ1-3; clone_size: -; d_call: -; v_call: TRBV4-2; cdr3_aa: CASSQKTGSGNTIYF; cdr3_nt: TGTGCCAGCAGCCAAAAGACAGGCTCTGGAAACACCATATATTTT
j_call: TRBJ2-5; clone_size: -; d_call: -; v_call: TRBV27; cdr3_aa: CASRAGPVETQYF; cdr3_nt: TGTGCCAGCAGGGCAGGCCCCGTGGAGACCCAGTACTTC